This T cell receptor (beta chain) was obtained from a study of tumor-infiltrating lymphocytes in primary liver carcinoma. Looking at the study overall: Staging of the tumors gave T1-T3 N0M0, with widths of about 4 to 10 cm. The number of productive TCRbeta reads per sample ranged from roughly 3.5 to 7.13 million and was similar across tissue types.

Blood RNA was derived from unsorted whole blood, and germline DNA was extracted too. CDR3 length: 11 residues. Germline-derived CDR1 and CDR2 are MNHEY and SVGAGI. Reverse transcription of approximately 500 ng total RNA with a constant-region primer produced TCR beta cDNA. Sequencing libraries for TCR beta derived from three nested multiplex PCR rounds that used slightly modified ARM-PCR. A C-beta reverse primer was combined with TRBV1-TRBV30 forward primers in the first two PCR rounds, and each round had roughly 11 cycles. TCRdb re-analysed the multiplex PCR reads in MiXCR, keeping a single row per CDR3 protein. Here the sample spans just over 300,000 distinct CDR3 sequences, about 50% being singletons. Comment on this clonotype: The junction and the germline gene differ at one end; a read error may be behind it.

Input material: peripheral blood. The TCR originated in a woman in her 30s with primary liver carcinoma and hepatitis B virus infection. The rearrangement joins TRBV6-5 to TRBJ2-3; D is unclear. The CDR3 coding sequence is TGTGCCAGCAGCAACACAGATACGCCGTATTTT. Protein product: CASSNTDTPYF.